The 8 T cell receptor beta chains reported below all come from one sample, sequenced in a study of blood T cell repertoires in COVID-19. TCRdb keeps only in-frame clones here, not all; method: immunoSEQ multiplex PCR. Of roughly 64,000 clones in the sample, 80% to 90% were seen once. Sequenced: peripheral blood. These receptors were taken from a man in his fifties or sixties with active COVID-19.

The J gene is TRBJ2-2, the V gene TRBV5-5; 9 bases match TRBD1. The CDR3 has 16 amino acids. Germline lookup yields CDR1 SGHKS and CDR2 YYEKEE (reference sequence). With V trimmed by 5 bases and J by 3 bases, 8 bases remained unmatched. CDR3 region: CASRLGQGMYTGELFF. The CDR3 DNA follows: TGTGCCAGCAGACTCGGACAGGGGATGTACACCGGGGAGCTGTTTTTT. Full variable domain (rest looked up from reference TRBV5-5 and TRBJ2-2): DAGVTQSPTHLIKTRGQQVTLRCSPISGHKSVSWYQQVLGQGPQFIFQYYEKEERGRGNFPDRFSARQFPNYSSELNVNALLLGDSALYLCASRLGQGMYTGELFFGEGSRLTVL.

The J gene is TRBJ2-7, the V gene TRBV5-1; 14 nucleotides line up with TRBD2. CDR3 length equals 19 residues. Trimming cost V 4 bases and J 1 base; bases outside gene matches: 13. Looked up from germline, CDR1 is SGHRS and CDR2 is YFSETQ. CDR3 sequence (DNA): TGCGCCAGCAGCCTCCGACCCGGGACTAGCGGGGGCTCATCCTACGAGCAGTACTTC. It specifies CASSLRPGTSGGSSYEQYF.

The V call is TRBV2, the J call TRBJ2-3; 8 bases match TRBD2. CDR3 length equals 15 residues. The V gene's germline CDR1 is SNHLY and CDR2 FYNNEI. J was trimmed by 4 bases and V by 8 bases; bases with no gene match: 11. CDR3 loop: CASPSIAGMPDTQYF. CDR3 DNA sequence: TGTGCCAGCCCCTCTATAGCGGGAATGCCAGATACGCAGTATTTT.

V gene TRBV6-1 combines with J gene TRBJ2-1; TRBD1 might be the D (6 bases). This CDR3 comprises 13 residues. V lost 1 base to trimming and J lost 16 bases, with 17 bases between them. Germline V gives CDR1 MNHNS, CDR2 SASEGT. CDR3 in amino acids: CASSEVGQPSGFF. As DNA, the CDR3 is TGTGCCAGCAGTGAAGTAGGACAGCCCTCCGGCTTCTTC.

V gene TRBV29-1 combines with J gene TRBJ2-7, with D tentatively TRBD2 (5 bases). This CDR3 has 14 amino acids. V shed 6 bases and J shed 7 bases, with 22 bases lying between them. Per germline, CDR1 SQVTM and CDR2 ANQGSEA. The CDR3 nucleotides read TGCAGCGTACGTGAGTGGGCGCGAGAGGGAGAGCAGTACTTC. Its translation: CSVREWAREGEQYF.

The chain is built from TRBV5-4 and TRBJ2-5; 12 bases map to TRBD2. V shed 4 bases and J 1 base; nucleotides not matched to a gene: 5. CDR3 length equals 16 residues. Per germline, CDR1 SGHNT and CDR2 YYREEE (reference sequence). For the CDR3, the DNA is TGTGCCAGCAGCCCGGGACTAGCGGGTTCCCAAGAGACCCAGTACTTC. Its protein product is CASSPGLAGSQETQYF.

This chain joins TRBV30 and TRBJ2-4; 12 bases match TRBD2. Losses at the gene ends were 5 bases for V and 4 bases for J; bases not matched to a gene: 6. Per the germline V gene, CDR1 is GTSNPN and CDR2 is SVGIG (reference sequence). The CDR3 is 15 residues long. The DNA of the CDR3 is TGTGCCTGGGGGGAACTAGCGGGAGGAAAAAACATTCAGTACTTC. This sequence encodes CAWGELAGGKNIQYF.

This chain uses TRBV5-4 with TRBJ2-2, with TRBD1 matching 9 bases. In germline, CDR1 is SGHNT, CDR2 YYREEE (reference sequence). The CDR3 is made up of 15 amino acids. V lost 4 bases, J lost 2 bases, and 3 bases stayed unmatched. The CDR3 loop is CASSQTGGNTGELFF. For the CDR3, the DNA is TGTGCCAGCAGCCAGACAGGGGGAAACACCGGGGAGCTGTTTTTT.